This is a list of T cell receptor beta chains from one sample in a study of T cell responses to AZD1222 COVID-19 vaccine. Repertoires were generated with immunoSEQ multiplex PCR, while TCRdb's copy carries only in-frame clones and drops some. The sample holds roughly 91,000 clones, around 90% seen once. The starting material was peripheral blood, obtained on day 0 of AZD1222 vaccination. These receptors were obtained from an adult in good health. Each CDR3 is given with its conserved first and last residue. D genes are given only for firm matches.

TRBD1	TRBJ2-1	TRBV5-5	CASSLEGALYNEQFF
.	TRBJ1-1	TRBV19	CASSTTRQAEAFF
.	TRBJ2-1	TRBV7-9	CASSLGPNNEQFF
TRBD2	TRBJ2-1	TRBV5-6	CASSPGLARSNEQFF
TRBD1	TRBJ1-1	TRBV5-6	CASRPSDRGTEAFF
TRBD1	TRBJ1-2	TRBV24-1	CATSAQTGGGYTF
.	TRBJ1-2	TRBV30	CAWRNKGQPANYGYTF
TRBD2	TRBJ2-3	TRBV3-1/TRBV3-2	CASSQAGLGLQDTQYF
TRBD2	TRBJ2-1	TRBV11-1	CASSLARQRGNEQFF
.	TRBJ1-5	TRBV11-3	CASSLLCWVGEPQHF
TRBD1	TRBJ1-2	TRBV5-1	CASSLAPGDRLYGYTF